One and the same sample provided the 17 T cell receptor beta chains below, sequenced in a study of cytomegalovirus exposure and HLA in healthy donors. Method: immunoSEQ multiplex PCR; TCRdb's copy keeps in-frame clones and lacks some. Seen here are 98,000 or so clones, approximately 94% observed once, and the top ten hold under 0.75%. Sequenced: PBMCs. Source of these receptors: a woman under 30 in good health and CMV-seronegative.

About this clone: A junction boundary mismatches the germline segment, possibly from a read error. The rearrangement joins TRBV28 to TRBJ2-7; maybe TRBD1 (6 bases). CDR1 and CDR2 from the germline V gene are MDHEN and SYDVKM. This CDR3 comprises 14 residues. CDR3: CASSLLDSMYVQYF. CDR3 sequence (DNA): TGTGCCAGCAGTTTATTGGACAGCATGTACGTGCAGTACTTC.

For the CDR3, the DNA is TGTGCCAGCAACATCGGACAGGCTCCTCCTAACTATGGCTACACCTTC. Translation gives CASNIGQAPPNYGYTF. The chain uses TRBV28 and TRBJ1-2; the match to TRBD1 covers 7 bases. The CDR3 totals 16 residues. Germline V gene data show CDR1 as MDHEN and CDR2 as SYDVKM. V shed 7 bases and J 0 bases; nucleotides not matched to a gene: 11.

This clone was found once. The chain is built from TRBV5-4 and TRBJ2-7; 7 nucleotides line up with TRBD1. The V gene end was trimmed by 0 bases and the J gene end by 6 bases; junction bases not matched to a gene: 0. The CDR3 consists of 12 residues. In germline, CDR1 is SGHNT, CDR2 YYREEE (reference sequence). Here the CDR3 DNA reads TGTGCCAGCAGCTTGGACAGGGGCGAGCAGTACTTC. Its translation: CASSLDRGEQYF. Variable domain in full (rest from reference TRBV5-4 and TRBJ2-7): ETGVTQSPTHLIKTRGQQVTLRCSSQSGHNTVSWYQQALGQGPQFIFQYYREEENGRGNFPPRFSGLQFPNYSSELNVNALELDDSALYLCASSLDRGEQYFGPGTRLTVT.

The chain joins TRBV2 to TRBJ1-1; D call uncertain. Looked up from germline, CDR1 is SNHLY and CDR2 is FYNNEI. The CDR3 consists of 14 residues. V shed 2 bases and J shed 3 bases, with 10 bases lying between them. CDR3: CASSEFGAHTEAFF. As DNA, the CDR3 is TGTGCCAGCAGTGAATTTGGAGCACACACTGAAGCTTTCTTT.

This clone was counted once. The chain joins TRBV7-2 to TRBJ1-2, with TRBD1 identical over 9 bases. The ends lost 0 bases at V and 7 bases at J; junction bases unmatched: 21. CDR1 and CDR2 from the germline V gene are SGHTA and FQGNSA. The CDR3 length is 20 residues. CDR3 in amino acids: CASSLAPLFASFGTGPGYTF. The CDR3 DNA reads TGTGCCAGCAGCTTAGCCCCTCTTTTTGCCAGCTTCGGGACAGGGCCTGGCTACACCTTC.

The gene calls are TRBV4-3 and TRBJ2-1, with 10 positions matching TRBD2. This CDR3 spans 20 amino acids. Trimming removed 2 bases from V and 0 bases from J; junction bases left unmatched: 13. In germline, CDR1 is LGHNA, CDR2 YSLEER. CDR3 sequence reads: CASSQKPVAGGRGSYNEQFF. Here the CDR3 DNA reads TGCGCCAGCAGCCAAAAACCCGTAGCGGGGGGCCGGGGCTCCTACAATGAGCAGTTCTTC.

J is TRBJ1-2 and V is TRBV6-5, with a tentative D call TRBD1 (5 bases). V lost 6 bases to trimming and J lost 2 bases, with 10 bases between them. CDR1 MNHEY and CDR2 SVGAGI come from the germline V gene. The length of the CDR3 is 13 residues. For the CDR3, the DNA is TGTGCCAGCAGGCTGGGGGGGAACTATGGCTACACCTTC. Translating it yields CASRLGGNYGYTF.

The chain combines TRBV7-2 with TRBJ2-2; D is unclear. Trimming shortened V by 1 base and J by 2 bases, and 8 bases separated the two germline ends. The germline gives CDR1 SGHTA, CDR2 FQGNSA. This CDR3 has 15 residues. As DNA, the CDR3 is TGTGCCAGCAGCTTAGGCGGATCTAACACCGGGGAGCTGTTTTTT. Amino acids: CASSLGGSNTGELFF. The whole variable domain, remainder taken from reference TRBV7-2 and TRBJ2-2, is GAGVSQSPSNKVTEKGKDVELRCDPISGHTALYWYRQSLGQGLEFLIYFQGNSAPDKSGLPSDRFSAERTGGSVSTLTIQRTQQEDSAVYLCASSLGGSNTGELFFGEGSRLTVL.

DNA of the CDR3: TGTGCCAGCAGCTTCGGACTAGCGGGGGTTCCGAGTAATGAGCAGTTCTTC. This translates into CASSFGLAGVPSNEQFF. The chain recombines TRBV7-2 with TRBJ2-1, with 13 bases identical to TRBD2. CDR1 SGHTA and CDR2 FQGNSA come from the germline V gene. This CDR3 contains 17 residues. V shed 3 bases and J 7 bases; nucleotides not matched to a gene: 9.

As for this clone: This same CDR3 is encoded by further DNA sequences in the sample. This chain connects TRBV6-4 to TRBJ2-3; 11 nucleotides line up with TRBD2. The V and J ends lost 3 bases and 2 bases, in that order; junction bases with no gene match: 1. Germline-derived CDR1 and CDR2 are MRHNA and SNTAGT. The CDR3 covers 15 residues. The CDR3 DNA reads as TGTGCCAGCAGTGATAGCGGGGGGGCCACAGATACGCAGTATTTT. The encoded protein is CASSDSGGATDTQYF.

This chain joins TRBV6-1 and TRBJ1-4; 9 positions match TRBD1. The CDR3 runs 16 residues. Germline V lookup: CDR1 MNHNS, CDR2 SASEGT. With V trimmed by 0 bases and J by 8 bases, 7 bases remained unmatched. DNA of the CDR3: TGTGCCAGCAGTGAAGCAGGTTTCGGGACAGGGGAAAAACTGTTTTTT. This translates into CASSEAGFGTGEKLFF.

The V and J genes are TRBV19 and TRBJ1-5, with D uncertain. Trimming shortened V by 3 bases and J by 7 bases, and 13 bases separated the two germline ends. The germline CDR1 and CDR2 sequences are LNHDA and SQIVND (reference sequence). The CDR3 is 14 amino acids. The CDR3 region has the DNA TGTGCCAGTAGTATCGCGGGGAATAACCAGCCCCAGCATTTT. It yields the protein CASSIAGNNQPQHF.

The rearrangement links TRBV28 to TRBJ1-2, with TRBD1 identical over 8 bases. The CDR3 is 15 amino acids. V was clipped by 7 bases and J by 3 bases; unmatched bases: 10. Germline V gene sequence: CDR1 MDHEN, CDR2 SYDVKM. The CDR3: CASTIKSGGHYGYTF. The DNA for the CDR3 is TGTGCCAGCACCATCAAATCAGGGGGCCACTATGGCTACACCTTC.

This clone came up a few times. The gene calls are TRBV11-2 and TRBJ1-2, with 9 bases identical to TRBD1. Germline V gene sequence: CDR1 SGHAT, CDR2 FQNNGV. V lost 6 bases, J lost 0 bases, and 5 bases stayed unmatched. The CDR3 is made up of 15 amino acids. The CDR3 reads CASRLRQGANYGYTF. The CDR3 bases are TGTGCCAGCAGACTAAGACAGGGGGCTAACTATGGCTACACCTTC. Full variable domain (remainder filled in from reference TRBV11-2 and TRBJ1-2): EAGVAQSPRYKIIEKRQSVAFWCNPISGHATLYWYQQILGQGPKLLIQFQNNGVVDDSQLPKDRFSAERLKGVDSTLKIQPAKLEDSAVYLCASRLRQGANYGYTFGSGTRLTVV.

The chain combines TRBV9 with TRBJ2-3; 9 nucleotides agree with TRBD2. The germline CDR1 and CDR2 sequences are SGDLS and YYNGEE. The CDR3 sequence is 18 residues long. Germline trimming cut 0 bases from V and 1 base from J; bases unmatched to any gene: 9. The CDR3 here is CASSVDGLATAGTDTQYF. The DNA of the CDR3 is TGTGCCAGCAGCGTAGATGGACTAGCGACCGCTGGCACAGATACGCAGTATTTT.

The CDR3 DNA reads as TGTGCCAGCAGTCCAGCGGGGGGTCCCACAGATACGCAGTATTTT. Amino acid sequence: CASSPAGGPTDTQYF. The chain is built from TRBV6-5 and TRBJ2-3; TRBD2 aligns across 9 bases. The CDR3 is 15 residues long. The junction had 5 bases not matched to a gene; V was cut back by 5 bases and J by 2 bases. Germline CDR1 reads MNHEY; CDR2 reads SVGAGI.

This chain joins TRBV15 and TRBJ1-2; D is possibly TRBD1 (5 bases). Trimming removed 1 base from V and 7 bases from J, with 16 bases in between. CDR1 and CDR2 (germline): LNHNV, YYDKDF (reference sequence). The CDR3 has 15 amino acids. The CDR3 DNA follows: TGTGCCACCAGCAGAGCCCGGGGGTCCTTTGGTGGCTACACCTTC. This encodes CATSRARGSFGGYTF.